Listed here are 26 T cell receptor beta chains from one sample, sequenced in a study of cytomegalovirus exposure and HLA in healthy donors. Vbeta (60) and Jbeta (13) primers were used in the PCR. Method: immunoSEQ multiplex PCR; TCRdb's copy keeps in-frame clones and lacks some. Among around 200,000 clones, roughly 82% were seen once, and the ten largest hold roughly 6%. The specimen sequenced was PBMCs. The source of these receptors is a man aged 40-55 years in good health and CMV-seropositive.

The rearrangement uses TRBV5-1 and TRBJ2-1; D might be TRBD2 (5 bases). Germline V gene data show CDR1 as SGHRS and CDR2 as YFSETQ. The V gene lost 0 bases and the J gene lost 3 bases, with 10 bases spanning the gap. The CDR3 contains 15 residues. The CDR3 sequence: CASSLAASNYNEQFF. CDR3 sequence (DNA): TGCGCCAGCAGCTTGGCCGCTAGCAACTACAATGAGCAGTTCTTC. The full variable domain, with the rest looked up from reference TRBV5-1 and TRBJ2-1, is KAGVTQTPRYLIKTRGQQVTLSCSPISGHRSVSWYQQTPGQGLQFLFEYFSETQRNKGNFPGRFSGRQFSNSRSEMNVSTLELGDSALYLCASSLAASNYNEQFFGPGTRLTVL.

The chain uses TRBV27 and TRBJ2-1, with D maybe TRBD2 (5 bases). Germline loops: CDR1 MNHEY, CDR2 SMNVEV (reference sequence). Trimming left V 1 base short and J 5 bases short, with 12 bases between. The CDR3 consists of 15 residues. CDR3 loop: CASSLYWTRDNEQFF. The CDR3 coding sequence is TGTGCCAGCAGTTTATATTGGACGCGGGACAATGAGCAGTTCTTC.

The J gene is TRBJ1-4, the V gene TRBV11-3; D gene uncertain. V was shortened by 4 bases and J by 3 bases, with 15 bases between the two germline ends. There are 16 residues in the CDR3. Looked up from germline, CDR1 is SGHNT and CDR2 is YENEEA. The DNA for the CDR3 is TGTGCCAGCAGCTCCACGATGGGCTATGCTAATGAAAAACTGTTTTTT. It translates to CASSSTMGYANEKLFF.

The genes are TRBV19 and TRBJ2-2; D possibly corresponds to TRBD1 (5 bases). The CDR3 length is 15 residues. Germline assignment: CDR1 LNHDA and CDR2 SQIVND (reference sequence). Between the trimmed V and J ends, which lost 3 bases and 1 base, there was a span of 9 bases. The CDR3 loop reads CASSIGHLNTGELFF. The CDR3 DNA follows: TGTGCCAGTAGTATCGGACATCTGAACACCGGGGAGCTGTTTTTT.

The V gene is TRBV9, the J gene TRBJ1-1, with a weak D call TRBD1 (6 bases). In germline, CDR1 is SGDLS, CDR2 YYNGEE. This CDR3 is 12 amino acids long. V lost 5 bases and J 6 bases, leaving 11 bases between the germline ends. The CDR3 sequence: CASSQGTAEAFF. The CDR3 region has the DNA TGTGCCAGCAGTCAGGGGACGGCTGAAGCTTTCTTT.

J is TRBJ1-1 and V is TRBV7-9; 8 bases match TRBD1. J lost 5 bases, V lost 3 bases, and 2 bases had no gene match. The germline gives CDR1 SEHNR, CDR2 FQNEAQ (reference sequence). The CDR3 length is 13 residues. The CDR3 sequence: CASSFQGATEAFF. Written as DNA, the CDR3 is TGTGCCAGCAGCTTCCAGGGGGCTACTGAAGCTTTCTTT.

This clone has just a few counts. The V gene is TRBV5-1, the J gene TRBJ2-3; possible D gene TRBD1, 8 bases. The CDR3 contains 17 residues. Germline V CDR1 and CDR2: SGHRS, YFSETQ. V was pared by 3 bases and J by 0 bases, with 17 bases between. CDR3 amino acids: CASSWGGQGASTDTQYF. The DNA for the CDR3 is TGCGCCAGCAGCTGGGGGGGCCAGGGGGCTAGCACAGATACGCAGTATTTT.

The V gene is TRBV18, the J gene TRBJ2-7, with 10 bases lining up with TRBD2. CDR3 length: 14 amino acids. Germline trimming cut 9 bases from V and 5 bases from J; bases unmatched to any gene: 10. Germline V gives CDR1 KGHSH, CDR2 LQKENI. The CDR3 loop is CASVLAGSGNEQYF. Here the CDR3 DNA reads TGTGCCAGTGTACTAGCGGGATCTGGCAACGAGCAGTACTTC.

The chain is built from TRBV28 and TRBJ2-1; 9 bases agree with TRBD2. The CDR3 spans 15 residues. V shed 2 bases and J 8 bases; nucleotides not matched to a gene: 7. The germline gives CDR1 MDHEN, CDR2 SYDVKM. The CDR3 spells CASSLSSGSVDEQFF. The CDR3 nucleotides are TGTGCCAGCAGTTTAAGTAGCGGGAGTGTCGATGAGCAGTTCTTC.

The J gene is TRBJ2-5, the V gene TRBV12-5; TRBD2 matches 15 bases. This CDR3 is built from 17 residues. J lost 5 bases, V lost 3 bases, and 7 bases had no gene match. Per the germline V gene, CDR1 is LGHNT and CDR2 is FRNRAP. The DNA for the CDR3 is TGTGCTAGTGGTTTAAGGACTAGCGGGAGGGCCCGGGAGACCCAGTACTTC. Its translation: CASGLRTSGRARETQYF.

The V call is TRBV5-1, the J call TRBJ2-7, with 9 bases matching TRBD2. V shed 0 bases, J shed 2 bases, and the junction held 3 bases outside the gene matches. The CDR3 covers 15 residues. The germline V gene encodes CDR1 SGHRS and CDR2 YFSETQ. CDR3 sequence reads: CASSLAASGTYEQYF. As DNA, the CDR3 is TGCGCCAGCAGCTTGGCGGCTAGCGGGACCTACGAGCAGTACTTC.

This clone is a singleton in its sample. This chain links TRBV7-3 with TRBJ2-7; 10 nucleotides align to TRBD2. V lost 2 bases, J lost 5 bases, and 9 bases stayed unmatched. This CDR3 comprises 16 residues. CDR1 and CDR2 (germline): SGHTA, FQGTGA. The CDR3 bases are TGTGCCAGCAGCTTAGGGGCTAGCGGGAGTAGTAACGAGCAGTACTTC. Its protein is CASSLGASGSSNEQYF.

The DNA for the CDR3 is TGCGCCAGCATCCCTAAGGATTTAAGGGACAGCCACGACTATAGCAATCAGCCCCAGCATTTT. It specifies CASIPKDLRDSHDYSNQPQHF. The chain combines TRBV5-1 with TRBJ1-5; 7 bases fit TRBD1. V shed 6 bases, J shed 0 bases, and the junction held 24 bases outside the gene matches. The CDR3 has 21 amino acids. Germline V gives CDR1 SGHRS, CDR2 YFSETQ.

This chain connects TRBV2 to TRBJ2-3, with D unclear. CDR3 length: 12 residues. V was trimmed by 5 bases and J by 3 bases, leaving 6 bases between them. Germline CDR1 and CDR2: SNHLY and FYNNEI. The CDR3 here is CASSQTTDTQYF. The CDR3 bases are TGTGCCAGCAGTCAGACTACAGATACGCAGTATTTT.

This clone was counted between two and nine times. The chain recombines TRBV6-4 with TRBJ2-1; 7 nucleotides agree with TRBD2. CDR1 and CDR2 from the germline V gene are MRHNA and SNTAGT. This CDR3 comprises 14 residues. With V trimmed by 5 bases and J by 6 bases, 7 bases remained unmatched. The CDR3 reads CASSMSGDFNEQFF. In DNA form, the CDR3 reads TGTGCCAGCAGTATGAGCGGGGACTTCAATGAGCAGTTCTTC.

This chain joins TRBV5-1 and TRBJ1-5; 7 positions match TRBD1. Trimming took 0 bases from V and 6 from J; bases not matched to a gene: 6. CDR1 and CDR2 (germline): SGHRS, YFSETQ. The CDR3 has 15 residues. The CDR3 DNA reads TGCGCCAGCAGCTTGGTAGGGGGCGCGGGTCAGCCCCAGCATTTT. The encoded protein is CASSLVGGAGQPQHF.

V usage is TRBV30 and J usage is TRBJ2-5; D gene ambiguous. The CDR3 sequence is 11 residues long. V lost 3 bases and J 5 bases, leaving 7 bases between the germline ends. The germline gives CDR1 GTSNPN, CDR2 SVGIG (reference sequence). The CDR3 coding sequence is TGTGCCTGGAGCAACCGGGAGACCCAGTACTTC. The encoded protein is CAWSNRETQYF.

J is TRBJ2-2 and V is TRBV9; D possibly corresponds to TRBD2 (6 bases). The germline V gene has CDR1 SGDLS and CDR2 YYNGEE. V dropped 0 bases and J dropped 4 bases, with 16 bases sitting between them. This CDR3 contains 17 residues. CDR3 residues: CASSVEGTVIPTGELFF. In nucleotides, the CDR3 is TGTGCCAGCAGCGTAGAAGGGACTGTCATCCCCACCGGGGAGCTGTTTTTT.

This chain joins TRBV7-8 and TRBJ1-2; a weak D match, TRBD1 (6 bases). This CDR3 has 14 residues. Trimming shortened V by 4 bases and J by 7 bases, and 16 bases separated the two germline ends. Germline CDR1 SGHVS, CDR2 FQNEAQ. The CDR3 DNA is TGTGCCAGCAGCTCCGTACAGGGAGCCGGTGGCTACACCTTC. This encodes CASSSVQGAGGYTF.

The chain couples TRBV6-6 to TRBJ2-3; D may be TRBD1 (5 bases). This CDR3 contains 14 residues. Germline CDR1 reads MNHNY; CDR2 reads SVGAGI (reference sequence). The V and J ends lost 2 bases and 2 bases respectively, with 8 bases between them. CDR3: CASSYQGDTDTQYF. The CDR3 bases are TGTGCCAGCAGTTACCAGGGCGACACAGATACGCAGTATTTT.

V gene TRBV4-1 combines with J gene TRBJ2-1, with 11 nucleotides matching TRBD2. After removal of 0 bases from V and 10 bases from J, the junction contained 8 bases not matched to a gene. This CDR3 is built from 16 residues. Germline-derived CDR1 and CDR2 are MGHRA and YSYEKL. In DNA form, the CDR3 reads TGCGCCAGCAGCCAAGATCGTAGCGGGAGGGCCCGAGAGCAGTTCTTC. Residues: CASSQDRSGRAREQFF.

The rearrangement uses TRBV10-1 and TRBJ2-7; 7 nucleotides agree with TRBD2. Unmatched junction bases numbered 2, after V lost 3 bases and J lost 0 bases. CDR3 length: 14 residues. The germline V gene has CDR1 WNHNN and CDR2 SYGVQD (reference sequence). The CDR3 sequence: CASSEQRDSYEQYF. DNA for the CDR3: TGCGCCAGCAGTGAACAGCGGGACTCCTACGAGCAGTACTTC.

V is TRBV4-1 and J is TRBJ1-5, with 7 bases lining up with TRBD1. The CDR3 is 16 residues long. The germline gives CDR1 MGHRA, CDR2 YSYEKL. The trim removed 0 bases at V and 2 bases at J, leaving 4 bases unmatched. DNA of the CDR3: TGCGCCAGCAGCCAAGAGACAGGGCTTGGCAATCAGCCCCAGCATTTT. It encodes CASSQETGLGNQPQHF.

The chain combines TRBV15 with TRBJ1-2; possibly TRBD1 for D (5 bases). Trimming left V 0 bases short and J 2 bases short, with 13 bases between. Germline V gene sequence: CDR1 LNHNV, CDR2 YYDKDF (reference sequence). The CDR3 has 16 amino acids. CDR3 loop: CATSRDTGPGNYGYTF. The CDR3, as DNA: TGTGCCACCAGCAGAGATACGGGCCCAGGGAACTATGGCTACACCTTC.

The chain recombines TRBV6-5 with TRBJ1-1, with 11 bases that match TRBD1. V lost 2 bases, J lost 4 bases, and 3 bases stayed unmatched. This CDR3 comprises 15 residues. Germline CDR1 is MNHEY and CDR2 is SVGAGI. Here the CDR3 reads CASSYPGQGATEAFF. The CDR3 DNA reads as TGTGCCAGCAGTTACCCTGGACAGGGGGCCACTGAAGCTTTCTTT.

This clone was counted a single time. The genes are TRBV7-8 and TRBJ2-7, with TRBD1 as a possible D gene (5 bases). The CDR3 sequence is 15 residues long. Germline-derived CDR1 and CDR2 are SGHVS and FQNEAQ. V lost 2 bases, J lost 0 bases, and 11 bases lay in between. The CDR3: CASSLLGRASYEQYV. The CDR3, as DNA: TGTGCCAGCAGCTTACTCGGCAGGGCCTCCTACGAGCAGTACGTC.